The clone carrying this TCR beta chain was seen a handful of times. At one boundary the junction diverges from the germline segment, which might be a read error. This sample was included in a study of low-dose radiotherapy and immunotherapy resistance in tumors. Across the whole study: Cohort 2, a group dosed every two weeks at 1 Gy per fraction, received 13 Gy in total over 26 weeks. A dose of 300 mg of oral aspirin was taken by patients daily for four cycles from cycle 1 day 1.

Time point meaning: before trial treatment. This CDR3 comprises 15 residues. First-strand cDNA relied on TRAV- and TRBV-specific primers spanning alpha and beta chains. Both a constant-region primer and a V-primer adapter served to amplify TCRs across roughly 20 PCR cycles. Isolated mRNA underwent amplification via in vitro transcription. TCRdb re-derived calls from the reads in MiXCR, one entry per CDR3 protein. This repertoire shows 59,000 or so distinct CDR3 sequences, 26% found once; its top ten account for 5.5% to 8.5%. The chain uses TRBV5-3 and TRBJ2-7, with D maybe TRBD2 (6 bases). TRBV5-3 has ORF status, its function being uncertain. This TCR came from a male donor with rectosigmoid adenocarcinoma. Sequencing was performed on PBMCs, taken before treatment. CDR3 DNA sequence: TGTGCCAGCAGCTTGGACGGGGGATTAGGCCCCGAGCAGTACTTC. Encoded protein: CASSLDGGLGPEQYF.